This note documents a single TCR beta chain sequence. Its target is not known. This sample was included in a study of cytomegalovirus exposure and HLA in healthy donors. Study observations and caveats: A later analysis by the authors found several of the most significant clusters apparently linked to common viral pathogens.

The PCR used 60 Vbeta and 13 Jbeta primers. Under the authors' procedure: Unique TCR beta chains totaled some 80 million in a later count, with roughly 11 million of them shared. Sequencing used immunoSEQ multiplex PCR; TCRdb keeps in-frame clones, though not all of them. The DNA was the basis for D and trimming; V, J and clone size are from that table. This table holds some 110,000 clones, around 15% found once. The clonotype comes from a female donor in good health and CMV-seronegative. The sequencing input was PBMCs.

The CDR3 DNA is TGCGCCAGTGAAACCGGGACTAGCGGAAACAATGAGCAGTTCTTC. This sequence encodes CASETGTSGNNEQFF. The chain employs TRBV5-1 and TRBJ2-1; 11 bases align to TRBD2. V lost 8 bases, J lost 5 bases, and 9 bases stayed unmatched. The germline gives CDR1 SGHRS, CDR2 YFSETQ. The CDR3 contains 15 residues.